This entry describes one T cell receptor beta chain. Healthy people donating bone marrow made up the donors. V was pared by 5 bases and J by 6 bases, with 19 bases of the junction left unmatched. The CDR3 covers 17 residues. Germline assignment: CDR1 MDHEN and CDR2 SYDVKM. 13 Jbeta primers and 60 Vbeta primers were used for the PCR. Sequencing used immunoSEQ multiplex PCR; TCRdb keeps in-frame clones, though not all of them. Found here are roughly 150,000 clones, 76% of them singletons; the top ten hold approximately 2.8%. This entry comes from a study of cytomegalovirus exposure and HLA in healthy donors.

This clonotype was obtained from a male donor in good health and CMV-seronegative. The specimen sequenced was PBMCs. This chain links TRBV28 with TRBJ2-7, with TRBD2 matching 7 bases. The CDR3 sequence: CASSTARTSFHSSEQYF. The CDR3 DNA is TGTGCCAGCAGTACCGCCCGGACTAGTTTTCATTCCAGCGAGCAGTACTTC.